The TCR beta chain described here comes from a study of T cell responses to AZD1222 COVID-19 vaccine. Study findings and constraints: Targeting of unmutated variant regions was reportedly seen in nearly half of spike-specific TCRs.

Only in-frame clones appear in the TCRdb table, and some are missing; sequencing was by immunoSEQ multiplex PCR. The sample shows 150,000 to 200,000 clones, 85% to 95% of them seen only once. After removal of 6 bases from V and 5 bases from J, the junction contained 3 bases not matched to a gene. Germline CDR1 is LNHDA and CDR2 is SQIVND (reference sequence). The CDR3 extends over 14 amino acids. Remarks on this clone: Its antigen remains unknown.

The TCR comes from an adult in good health. V and J are TRBV19 and TRBJ1-4; 10 bases match TRBD1. Sequenced material: peripheral blood, taken on day 0 of AZD1222 vaccination. CDR3 bases: TGTGCCAGTAGCGAGGACAGGGGGAATGAAAAACTGTTTTTT. Its protein is CASSEDRGNEKLFF. The whole variable domain, remainder taken from reference TRBV19 and TRBJ1-4, is DGGITQSPKYLFRKEGQNVTLSCEQNLNHDAMYWYRQDPGQGLRLIYYSQIVNDFQKGDIAEGYSVSREKKESFPLTVTSAQKNPTAFYLCASSEDRGNEKLFFGSGTQLSVL.